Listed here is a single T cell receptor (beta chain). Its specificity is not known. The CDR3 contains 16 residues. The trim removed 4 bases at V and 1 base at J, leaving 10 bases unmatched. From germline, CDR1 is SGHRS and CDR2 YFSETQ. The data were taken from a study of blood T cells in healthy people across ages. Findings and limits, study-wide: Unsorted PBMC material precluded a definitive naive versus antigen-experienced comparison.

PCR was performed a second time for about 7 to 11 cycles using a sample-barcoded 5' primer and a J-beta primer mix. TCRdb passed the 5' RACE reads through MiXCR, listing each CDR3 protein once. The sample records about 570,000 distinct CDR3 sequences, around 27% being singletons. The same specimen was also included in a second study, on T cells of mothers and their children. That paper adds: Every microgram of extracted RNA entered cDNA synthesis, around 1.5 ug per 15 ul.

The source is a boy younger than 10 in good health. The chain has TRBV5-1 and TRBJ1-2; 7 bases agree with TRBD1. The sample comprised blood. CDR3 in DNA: TGCGCCAGCAGCACTGGACAGGCCTCGTTTAACTATGGCTACACCTTC. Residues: CASSTGQASFNYGYTF.